Listed below are T cell receptor beta chains from one sample, sequenced in a study of T cells in Graves' hyperthyroidism and ophthalmopathy. TCRdb redid the calling of the multiplex PCR reads with MiXCR, one entry per CDR3 protein. The repertoire includes around 800,000 distinct CDR3 sequences, roughly 40% of them detected once, and approximately 10% sits in the top ten. Sequencing used blood. The receptors stem from a man aged 18 to 35 with Graves' hyperthyroidism. Each CDR3 is given without its conserved first and last residue. Not every row has a clone size; where given, it reads once, few, many or a size class.

j_call v_call clone_size cdr3_aa
TRBJ1-6 TRBV25-1 . ASSPNQGNSPLH
TRBJ1-5 TRBV4-2 . ASSQDRYSNQPQH
TRBJ2-1 TRBV7-3 once ASSLAGWSYNEQF
TRBJ1-1 TRBV7-9 many ASSSTGSTEAF
TRBJ2-7 TRBV2 few ASTAGLAGGPGEQY
TRBJ1-2 TRBV12-3/TRBV12-4 . ASERSGLYGYT
TRBJ2-7 TRBV2 many ASVMGYYEQY
TRBJ2-7 TRBV7-6 . ASSLALTSGGYYEQC
TRBJ2-3 TRBV25-1 . ASSRAGSSTDTQY
TRBJ2-6 TRBV20-1 many SAGDSSGANVLT
TRBJ2-7 TRBV12-3/TRBV12-4 few ASSLASAGEQY